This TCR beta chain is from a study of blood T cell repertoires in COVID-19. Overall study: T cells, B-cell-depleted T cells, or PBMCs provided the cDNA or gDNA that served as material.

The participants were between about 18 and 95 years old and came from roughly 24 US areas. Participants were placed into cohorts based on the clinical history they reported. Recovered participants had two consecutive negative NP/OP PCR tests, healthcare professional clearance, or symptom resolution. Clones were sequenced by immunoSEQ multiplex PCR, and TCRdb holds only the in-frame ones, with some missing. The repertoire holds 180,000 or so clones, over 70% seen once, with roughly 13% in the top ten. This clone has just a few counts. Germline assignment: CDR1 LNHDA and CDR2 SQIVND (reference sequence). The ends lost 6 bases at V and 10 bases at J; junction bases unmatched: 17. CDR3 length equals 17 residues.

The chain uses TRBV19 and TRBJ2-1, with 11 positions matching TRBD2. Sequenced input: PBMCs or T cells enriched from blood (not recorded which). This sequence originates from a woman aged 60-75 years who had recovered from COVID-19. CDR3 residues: CASSPFIAGGPGGEQFF. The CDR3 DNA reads TGTGCCAGTAGCCCCTTTATAGCGGGAGGGCCCGGGGGCGAGCAGTTCTTC.